The 14 T cell receptor beta chains below were found in one sample sequenced in a study of T cells in Graves' hyperthyroidism and ophthalmopathy. It was RNA transcripts that yielded the amplified TCR beta CDR3 regions. First-round RT-PCR with HTBI primers amplified the TCR CDR3 region. TCRdb itself ran the multiplex PCR reads through MiXCR, one entry per CDR3 protein. The sample carries a few hundred thousand distinct CDR3 sequences, about 45% recorded once. The sample consisted of peripheral blood or thyroid tissue (not recorded which). These receptors all stem from a woman aged 18 to 35 with Graves' hyperthyroidism.

In its sample, this clonotype was seen a few times. This chain links TRBV25-1 with TRBJ1-2; TRBD1 aligns across 9 bases. From germline, CDR1 is MGHDK and CDR2 SYGVNS. J gave up 5 bases and V 5 bases, and 9 bases lay outside the gene matches. The CDR3 covers 15 residues. The CDR3 is CASSYERQGVYGYTF. Here the CDR3 DNA reads TGTGCCAGCAGTTACGAGCGACAGGGGGTTTATGGCTACACCTTC.

This clonotype was seen more than once but under ten times. J is TRBJ1-2 and V is TRBV7-9, with no clear D. The V gene's germline CDR1 is SEHNR and CDR2 FQNEAQ (reference sequence). V was trimmed by 6 bases and J by 4 bases, leaving 18 bases between them. The length of the CDR3 is 15 residues. This CDR3 is CASSSSTDYGYGYTF. In DNA form, the CDR3 reads TGTGCCAGCAGTTCCTCGACGGACTACGGCTATGGCTACACCTTC.

In this sample, this clonotype turned up a few times. The CDR3 loop is CASSSTIVGGGQPQHF. CDR3 bases: TGTGCCAGCAGTTCAACCATCGTGGGAGGAGGACAGCCCCAGCATTTT. This chain connects TRBV6-5 to TRBJ1-5; D not resolved. The CDR3 extends over 16 amino acids. CDR1 MNHEY and CDR2 SVGAGI come from the germline V gene. With 4 bases removed from V and 7 bases from J, the gap between germline ends came to 20 bases.

The gene calls are TRBV12-3 or TRBV12-4 and TRBJ1-2; 10 bases match TRBD1. V shed 8 bases, J shed 7 bases, and the junction held 7 bases outside the gene matches. The CDR3 runs 13 residues. This chain's CDR3 is CASLGQGNFGYTF. DNA for the CDR3: TGTGCCAGCCTGGGACAGGGGAATTTTGGCTACACCTTC.

The rearrangement links TRBV20-1 to TRBJ1-2, with a tentative D call TRBD1 (6 bases). V dropped 5 bases and J dropped 12 bases, with 16 bases sitting between them. Germline loops: CDR1 DFQATT, CDR2 SNEGSKA (reference sequence). The CDR3 consists of 11 residues. CDR3 DNA sequence: TGCAGTGCTCAGGGGCCAAAGGGGAACACCTTC. It is translated as CSAQGPKGNTF.

This clonotype is labeled medium-sized. The rearrangement links TRBV20-1 to TRBJ1-6; 8 nucleotides match TRBD1. CDR1 is DFQATT, CDR2 SNEGSKA, per germline (reference sequence). The V gene end was trimmed by 6 bases and the J gene end by 6 bases; junction bases not matched to a gene: 4. The CDR3 covers 13 residues. CDR3 nucleotides: TGCAGTGCCCCGGGACAGGCTAATTCACCCCTCCACTTT. This codes for CSAPGQANSPLHF.

In its sample, this clonotype was seen many times. CDR3 bases: TGCAGCGTTGAAAATGTGAACACTGAAGCTTTCTTT. The encoded protein is CSVENVNTEAFF. The V gene is TRBV29-1, the J gene TRBJ1-1, with unresolved D. Germline CDR1 is SQVTM and CDR2 is ANQGSEA. This CDR3 contains 12 residues. V dropped 2 bases and J dropped 0 bases, with 4 bases sitting between them.

The rearrangement links TRBV7-9 to TRBJ1-4, with D uncertain. CDR1 and CDR2 from the germline V gene are SEHNR and FQNEAQ (reference sequence). Trimming shortened V by 4 bases and J by 0 bases, and 18 bases separated the two germline ends. The CDR3 sequence is 18 residues long. Written as DNA, the CDR3 is TGTGCCAGCAGCTACACCGGGATCGATGAAACAACTAATGAAAAACTGTTTTTT. This codes for CASSYTGIDETTNEKLFF. Based on the CDR3 plus reference TRBV7-9 and TRBJ1-4, the full variable domain is DTGVSQNPRHKITKRGQNVTFRCDPISEHNRLYWYRQTLGQGPEFLTYFQNEAQLEKSRLLSDRFSAERPKGSFSTLEIQRTEQGDSAMYLCASSYTGIDETTNEKLFFGSGTQLSVL.

Many counts were recorded for this clonotype. CDR3 coding DNA: TGTGCCAGCAGTGAAAGCGGACTAGCGGCCGAGCAGTACTTC. This codes for CASSESGLAAEQYF. The chain recombines TRBV2 with TRBJ2-7, with 10 positions matching TRBD2. Germline CDR1 reads SNHLY; CDR2 reads FYNNEI. With V trimmed by 2 bases and J by 6 bases, 4 bases remained unmatched. The CDR3 contains 14 residues. Full variable domain (outside the CDR3, taken from reference TRBV2 and TRBJ2-7): EPEVTQTPSHQVTQMGQEVILRCVPISNHLYFYWYRQILGQKVEFLVSFYNNEISEKSEIFDDQFSVERPDGSNFTLKIRSTKLEDSAMYFCASSESGLAAEQYFGPGTRLTVT.

Only a few counts were recorded for this clonotype. The chain joins TRBV2 to TRBJ1-2; D may be TRBD1 (5 bases). Trimming pared 5 bases from V and 3 bases from J, leaving 13 bases between. There are 14 residues in the CDR3. In germline, CDR1 is SNHLY, CDR2 FYNNEI. CDR3 protein: CASSWDPRDYGYTF. The CDR3 bases are TGTGCCAGCAGTTGGGACCCCCGAGACTATGGCTACACCTTC.

This clonotype has only a few counts. CDR3 DNA sequence: TGTGCCAGCAGCGTGAATGGGGCTGGGGCCAACGTCCTGACTTTC. Translation gives CASSVNGAGANVLTF. V is TRBV9 and J is TRBJ2-6; D remains ambiguous. Deletions cut 2 bases from V and 2 bases from J, with 8 bases between. In germline, CDR1 is SGDLS, CDR2 YYNGEE. The CDR3 runs 15 residues.

The chain carries TRBV29-1 and TRBJ2-7; TRBD2 agrees at 13 bases. The V and J ends lost 6 bases and 4 bases, in that order; junction bases with no gene match: 6. Germline CDR1 and CDR2: SQVTM and ANQGSEA. This CDR3 comprises 14 residues. CDR3 nucleotides: TGCAGCGTCGGGACTAGCGGGATTGAATACGAGCAGTACTTC. Translated: CSVGTSGIEYEQYF.

This clonotype was seen ten or more times. The chain carries TRBV15 and TRBJ1-5; the match to TRBD1 covers 7 bases. The CDR3 totals 14 residues. V lost 5 bases and J lost 6; bases outside the gene matches: 7. CDR1 and CDR2 from the germline V gene are LNHNV and YYDKDF (reference sequence). CDR3 coding DNA: TGTGCCACCAGCTTAGACAGGGTCGGTCAGCCCCAGCATTTT. It translates to CATSLDRVGQPQHF.

This clonotype was recorded at least ten times. The V gene is TRBV2, the J gene TRBJ1-2, with a weak D call TRBD1 (6 bases). The V end lost 6 bases, the J end lost 4 bases, and 15 bases lay between the germline ends. In germline, CDR1 is SNHLY, CDR2 FYNNEI. The CDR3 spans 14 residues. The CDR3 spells CASREVRGSYGYTF. CDR3 DNA sequence: TGTGCCAGCAGAGAGGTCAGGGGAAGCTATGGCTACACCTTC.